The 28 T cell receptor beta chains below come from one sample, sequenced in a study of blood T cell repertoires in COVID-19. TCRdb's table, derived via immunoSEQ multiplex PCR, lists solely in-frame clones and lacks some. The sample records a few hundred thousand clones, over 75% being singletons. The specimen was peripheral blood. The receptors were sampled from a woman in her 70s with COVID-19, enrolled during active disease.

This rearrangement joins TRBV4-1 to TRBJ2-1, with 8 bases lining up with TRBD2. Trimming cost V 2 bases and J 8 bases; bases outside gene matches: 11. The CDR3 is 16 residues long. The germline V gene has CDR1 MGHRA and CDR2 YSYEKL. The CDR3 sequence: CASSQRGSGLADEQFF. The CDR3 DNA sequence: TGCGCCAGCAGCCAAAGAGGATCCGGACTAGCCGATGAGCAGTTCTTC.

The V and J genes are TRBV28 and TRBJ2-7; TRBD1 matches 7 bases. Germline-derived CDR1 and CDR2 are MDHEN and SYDVKM. V lost 3 bases to trimming and J lost 1 base; unmatched junction nucleotides: 12. The CDR3 extends over 17 amino acids. CDR3 sequence: CASSFGSGQPFSYEQYF. CDR3 DNA: TGTGCCAGCAGTTTCGGGTCGGGACAGCCTTTTTCCTACGAGCAGTACTTC. The whole variable domain, remainder taken from reference TRBV28 and TRBJ2-7, is DVKVTQSSRYLVKRTGEKVFLECVQDMDHENMFWYRQDPGLGLRLIYFSYDVKMKEKGDIPEGYSVSREKKERFSLILESASTNQTSMYLCASSFGSGQPFSYEQYFGPGTRLTVT.

The chain has TRBV3-1 (or the pseudogene TRBV3-2) and TRBJ2-1, with D unresolved. The CDR3 runs to 12 residues. With 2 bases removed from V and 9 bases from J, the gap between germline ends came to 8 bases. The germline gives CDR1 LGHDT, CDR2 YNNKEL (reference sequence). In DNA form, the CDR3 reads TGTGCCAGCAGCCAAACCCCTAGTGAGCAGTTCTTC. Translated: CASSQTPSEQFF.

This chain joins TRBV21-1 and TRBJ2-7; TRBD1 is the table's D call and was not checked against the DNA. TRBV21-1 is classified as a pseudogene. The CDR3 contains 15 residues. DNA of the CDR3: TGTGCCAGCAGCAAAGAGTGGCAGGGGGCGATTGAGCAGTACTTC. Translating gives CASSKEWQGAIEQYF.

This clone was seen a few times. The rearrangement joins TRBV19 to TRBJ2-7; 10 nucleotides match TRBD2. V shed 4 bases, J shed 7 bases, and the junction held 4 bases outside the gene matches. Germline values: CDR1 LNHDA, CDR2 SQIVND (reference sequence). This CDR3 spans 13 amino acids. Here the CDR3 reads CASSKLAGWEQYF. In DNA, the CDR3 is TGTGCCAGTAGTAAACTAGCGGGATGGGAGCAGTACTTC.

The V and J genes are TRBV19 and TRBJ2-7; D gene unclear. The V gene lost 4 bases and the J gene lost 3 bases, with 10 bases spanning the gap. From germline, CDR1 is LNHDA and CDR2 SQIVND (reference sequence). The CDR3 runs 13 residues. The CDR3 nucleotides read TGTGCCAGTAGTACCCTCCCCAGCTACGAGCAGTACTTC. Translating gives CASSTLPSYEQYF.

This clone was seen a few times. This chain joins TRBV9 and TRBJ1-1, with D tentatively TRBD1 (6 bases). This CDR3 region has 16 residues. Germline V gene sequence: CDR1 SGDLS, CDR2 YYNGEE. The germline V and J ends were trimmed by 0 bases and 3 bases, with 15 bases remaining between them. The CDR3 region has the DNA TGTGCCAGCAGCGTAGGCTATTCGGACAGAGACACTGAAGCTTTCTTT. It yields the protein CASSVGYSDRDTEAFF.

The gene calls are TRBV19 and TRBJ2-5, with D possibly being TRBD2 (6 bases). The V gene's germline CDR1 is LNHDA and CDR2 SQIVND (reference sequence). V lost 6 bases and J lost 7, with 21 bases in between. The CDR3 is 15 residues long. CDR3 sequence (DNA): TGTGCCAGTAGACCCGGGACTTCCTTCTTCGGGACCCAGTACTTC. It translates to CASRPGTSFFGTQYF.

The J gene is TRBJ2-5, the V gene TRBV7-3; D unresolved. The CDR3 loop spans 15 amino acids. V gave up 1 base and J gave up 5 bases, with 14 bases separating them. CDR1 SGHTA and CDR2 FQGTGA come from the germline V gene. The CDR3 sequence is CASSLRSGSWETQYF. DNA for the CDR3: TGTGCCAGCAGCTTAAGATCAGGTTCTTGGGAGACCCAGTACTTC. The whole variable domain, remainder taken from reference TRBV7-3 and TRBJ2-5, is GAGVSQTPSNKVTEKGKYVELRCDPISGHTALYWYRQSLGQGPEFLIYFQGTGAADDSGLPNDRFFAVRPEGSVSTLKIQRTERGDSAVYLCASSLRSGSWETQYFGPGTRLLVL.

CDR3 residues: CSVEARLDSAEAFF. The DNA of the CDR3 is TGCAGCGTTGAGGCCCGACTGGATTCCGCTGAAGCTTTCTTT. The V and J genes are TRBV29-1 and TRBJ1-1; D remains ambiguous. The ends were cut back, 3 bases at V and 6 bases at J, with 17 bases in the middle. CDR3 size: 14 residues. Germline CDR1 and CDR2: SQVTM and ANQGSEA.

The gene calls are TRBV5-1 and TRBJ2-3; D call uncertain. Germline V lookup: CDR1 SGHRS, CDR2 YFSETQ. Trimming removed 3 bases from V and 0 bases from J, with 11 bases in between. The CDR3 has 15 residues. The CDR3 spells CASSSDKKSTDTQYF. The CDR3 DNA reads as TGCGCCAGCAGCTCTGACAAGAAGAGCACAGATACGCAGTATTTT.

V is TRBV5-1 and J is TRBJ2-7, with 9 bases matching TRBD1. This CDR3 spans 16 amino acids. Germline CDR1 reads SGHRS; CDR2 reads YFSETQ. With 0 bases clipped from V and 3 bases from J, the junction kept 7 bases outside the gene matches. The CDR3 reads CASSLGRDRVLYEQYF. In DNA, the CDR3 is TGCGCCAGCAGCTTGGGGAGGGACAGGGTTCTCTACGAGCAGTACTTC.

Only one count was recorded for this clone. The J gene is TRBJ1-4, the V gene TRBV5-1; unclear D gene. CDR1 and CDR2 from the germline V gene are SGHRS and YFSETQ. CDR3 length: 14 amino acids. Trimming took off 5 bases at V and 0 bases at J, with 8 bases between the two ends. The CDR3 here is CASSREATNEKLFF. DNA of the CDR3: TGCGCCAGCAGTCGGGAGGCAACTAATGAAAAACTGTTTTTT.

The chain links TRBV19 to TRBJ1-2, with a tentative D call TRBD1 (5 bases). The CDR3 covers 12 residues. V was pared by 8 bases and J by 4 bases, with 11 bases between. From germline, CDR1 is LNHDA and CDR2 SQIVND (reference sequence). This CDR3 reads CASHGHVYGYTF. CDR3 bases: TGTGCCAGTCACGGACACGTCTATGGCTACACCTTC. Full variable domain (outside the CDR3, taken from reference TRBV19 and TRBJ1-2): DGGITQSPKYLFRKEGQNVTLSCEQNLNHDAMYWYRQDPGQGLRLIYYSQIVNDFQKGDIAEGYSVSREKKESFPLTVTSAQKNPTAFYLCASHGHVYGYTFGSGTRLTVV.

The V gene is TRBV11-3, the J gene TRBJ1-3; no reliable D call. The V gene lost 3 bases and the J gene lost 7 bases, with 16 bases spanning the gap. Germline values: CDR1 SGHNT, CDR2 YENEEA. The CDR3 sequence is 15 residues long. The CDR3 DNA is TGTGCCAGCAGCTTCTCGGATCGGATCGGGAACACCATATATTTT. Its translation is CASSFSDRIGNTIYF.

The rearrangement uses TRBV6-5 and TRBJ2-7; 13 positions match TRBD2. Looked up from germline, CDR1 is MNHEY and CDR2 is SVGAGI. The trim removed 7 bases at V and 3 bases at J, leaving 6 bases unmatched. The CDR3 has 15 amino acids. CDR3 DNA sequence: TGTGCCAGCACCCCCGGGACTAGCGGGAACTACGAGCAGTACTTC. Its translation is CASTPGTSGNYEQYF.

The chain links TRBV12-3 or TRBV12-4 to TRBJ1-2; 9 nucleotides align to TRBD1. This CDR3 spans 13 amino acids. Unmatched junction bases numbered 6, after V lost 5 bases and J lost 8 bases. For the CDR3, the DNA is TGTGCCAGCAGTCAGGGACAGGGTCGGGGCTACACCTTC. Translating it yields CASSQGQGRGYTF.

This clone was picked up one time. The chain recombines TRBV10-3 with TRBJ1-2; 7 bases match TRBD1. Germline V gene data show CDR1 as ENHRY and CDR2 as SYGVKD. The junction had 10 bases not matched to a gene; V was cut back by 6 bases and J by 6 bases. CDR3 length equals 14 residues. The CDR3 DNA is TGTGCCATCAGAGCTACCGGGACAGAGAATGGCTACACCTTC. It codes for CAIRATGTENGYTF.

The chain has TRBV14 and TRBJ1-1; D not certain. Trimming shortened V by 4 bases and J by 1 base, and 7 bases separated the two germline ends. Per germline, CDR1 SGHDN and CDR2 FVKESK. The CDR3 totals 13 residues. CDR3 sequence reads: CASSRIENTEAFF. In DNA form, the CDR3 reads TGTGCCAGCAGCCGAATAGAGAACACTGAAGCTTTCTTT.

V usage is TRBV6-5 and J usage is TRBJ2-1; 11 bases are shared with TRBD2. The CDR3 totals 14 residues. CDR1 and CDR2 (germline): MNHEY, SVGAGI. V trimming: 11 bases; J trimming: 6 bases; junction bases outside the gene matches: 9. CDR3 residues: CAAMTSGMSNEQFF. The CDR3 region has the DNA TGTGCCGCCATGACTAGCGGGATGAGCAATGAGCAGTTCTTC.

This chain connects TRBV30 to TRBJ2-7; 8 bases match TRBD2. This CDR3 has 15 residues. Trimming cost V 2 bases and J 5 bases; bases outside gene matches: 11. The germline CDR1 and CDR2 sequences are GTSNPN and SVGIG (reference sequence). The CDR3 sequence is CAWSFAPAGEDEQYF. The CDR3 DNA sequence: TGTGCCTGGAGTTTCGCGCCAGCGGGAGAGGACGAGCAGTACTTC.

The chain recombines TRBV6-5 with TRBJ2-2; D gene unclear. V was cut by 10 bases and J by 5 bases, with 5 bases left in between. Per the germline V gene, CDR1 is MNHEY and CDR2 is SVGAGI. CDR3 length equals 10 residues. The CDR3 region is CATNTGELFF. DNA for the CDR3: TGTGCCACCAATACCGGGGAGCTGTTTTTT.

Only one count was recorded for this clone. The rearrangement uses TRBV11-2 and TRBJ1-1; D is unclear. The CDR3 contains 12 residues. CDR1 and CDR2 (germline): SGHAT, FQNNGV. The V end lost 7 bases, the J end lost 3 bases, and 9 bases lay between the germline ends. The CDR3 here is CASNIRDTEAFF. For the CDR3, the DNA is TGTGCCAGCAACATCCGGGACACTGAAGCTTTCTTT. Full variable domain (outside the CDR3, taken from reference TRBV11-2 and TRBJ1-1): EAGVAQSPRYKIIEKRQSVAFWCNPISGHATLYWYQQILGQGPKLLIQFQNNGVVDDSQLPKDRFSAERLKGVDSTLKIQPAKLEDSAVYLCASNIRDTEAFFGQGTRLTVV.

The rearrangement links TRBV7-3 to TRBJ2-5; TRBD2 aligns across 8 bases. With V trimmed by 1 base and J by 4 bases, 14 bases remained unmatched. This CDR3 has 18 amino acids. Per the germline V gene, CDR1 is SGHTA and CDR2 is FQGTGA. CDR3 DNA sequence: TGTGCCAGCAGCTTAAGGCAGCCCAGGCCGGGAGGGGGAGAGACCCAGTACTTC. Protein: CASSLRQPRPGGGETQYF.

This clone has a single count. This chain joins TRBV7-2 and TRBJ2-7, with D possibly being TRBD2 (5 bases). Trimming removed 0 bases from V and 0 bases from J, with 9 bases in between. The CDR3 is made up of 15 amino acids. Germline lookup yields CDR1 SGHTA and CDR2 FQGNSA. CDR3 residues: CASSLAASRSYEQYF. The CDR3, as DNA: TGTGCCAGCAGCTTAGCCGCTAGCCGCTCCTACGAGCAGTACTTC.

This chain links TRBV14 with TRBJ1-3; TRBD1 aligns across 7 bases. Germline lookup yields CDR1 SGHDN and CDR2 FVKESK. This CDR3 is 16 amino acids long. After removal of 2 bases from V and 7 bases from J, the junction contained 11 bases not matched to a gene. The CDR3 DNA reads as TGTGCCAGCAGCCAATTGTCAGGGGGGATACGGAACACCATATATTTT. It yields the protein CASSQLSGGIRNTIYF.

The chain has TRBV4-1 and TRBJ2-3, with D possibly being TRBD2 (5 bases). CDR3 length equals 14 residues. Per the germline V gene, CDR1 is MGHRA and CDR2 is YSYEKL. V gave up 4 bases and J gave up 1 base, with 9 bases separating them. The CDR3 region is CASSRLIRTDTQYF. The CDR3 DNA reads TGCGCCAGCAGCCGACTAATACGCACAGATACGCAGTATTTT.

The chain uses TRBV19 and TRBJ1-4; D is uncertain. The CDR3 is 15 amino acids. CDR1 and CDR2 from the germline V gene are LNHDA and SQIVND (reference sequence). Trimming cost V 2 bases and J 3 bases, with 10 bases left between them. CDR3 bases: TGTGCCAGTAGTATATCGTTCGGGGCTAATGAAAAACTGTTTTTT. This gives the protein CASSISFGANEKLFF.